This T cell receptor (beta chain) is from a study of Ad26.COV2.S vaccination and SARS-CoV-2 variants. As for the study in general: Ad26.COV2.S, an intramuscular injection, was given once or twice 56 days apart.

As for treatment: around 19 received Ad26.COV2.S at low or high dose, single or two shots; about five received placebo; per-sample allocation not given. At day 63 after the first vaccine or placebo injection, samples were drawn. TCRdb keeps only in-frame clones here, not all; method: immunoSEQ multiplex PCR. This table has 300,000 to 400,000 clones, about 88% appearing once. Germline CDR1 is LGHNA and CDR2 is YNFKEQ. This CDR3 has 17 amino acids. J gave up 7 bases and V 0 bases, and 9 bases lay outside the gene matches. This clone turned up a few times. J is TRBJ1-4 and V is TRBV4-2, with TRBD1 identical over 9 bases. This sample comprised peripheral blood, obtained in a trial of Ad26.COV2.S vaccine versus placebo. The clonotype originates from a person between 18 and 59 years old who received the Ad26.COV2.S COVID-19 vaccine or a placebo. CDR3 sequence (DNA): TGTGCCAGCAGCCAAGATGGATCTGGGACAGGGAGTGAAAAACTGTTTTTT. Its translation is CASSQDGSGTGSEKLFF.